The clone carrying this T cell receptor beta chain appeared a few times. Its antigen is undetermined. These data belong to a study of CD8+ T cells in alopecia areata. Study-level results: Lesional scalp, notably in alopecia totalis/universalis, had clonality above that of normal scalp. Mouse data revealed clearer TCR sharing than patient data did, a gap possibly tied to HLA.

Alopecia areata patients gave lesional scalp punch biopsies and peripheral blood samples. Sorting from PBMCs produced CD4+ and CD8+ T cells. cDNA prepared by RNA extraction and subsequent reverse transcription served as the template for sequencing. Sequenced by immunoSEQ multiplex PCR; TCRdb stores in-frame clones only, minus some. Among 100,000 to 150,000 clones listed, 35% to 45% were seen once. Trimming left V 5 bases short and J 2 bases short, with 13 bases between. The length of the CDR3 is 13 residues. The germline V gene has CDR1 SQVTM and CDR2 ANQGSEA. The sample taken for sequencing was CD4+ T cells sorted from blood. The J gene is TRBJ2-7, the V gene TRBV29-1; D remains unclear. The TCR originated in a human donor with alopecia areata. The CDR3 protein is CSVIGRLTYEQYF. The CDR3 nucleotides read TGCAGCGTTATCGGCAGGCTCACCTACGAGCAGTACTTC.